A single sample is the source of the 16 T cell receptor beta chains below, sequenced in a study of human versus mouse CDR3 diversity and MHC coevolution (dated by TCRdb to between 2016 and 2019). To prepare the library, the immunoSEQ multiplex PCR assay was applied. TCRdb retrieved this table from immuneACCESS and kept in-frame rearrangements only. Not all clones are present; in checked studies, unresolved V genes account for under half, and no reason is known for the remainder. The table for this sample lists around 59,000 clones; around 94% of them were counted only once. The ten biggest clones cover about 19% of the sample. Input material: naive CD4+ T cells from blood. Per the publication, the cell subset or site label means: CD45RO-negative CD62L-positive naive CD4 T cells. Every receptor here comes from a person aged 55 to 69 in good health.

This clone appeared once. J is TRBJ2-7 and V is TRBV5-6; D may be TRBD1 (6 bases). Germline CDR1 SGHDT, CDR2 YYEEEE. CDR3 length equals 17 residues. The ends were cut back, 3 bases at V and 0 bases at J, with 19 bases in the middle. CDR3 nucleotide sequence: TGTGCCAGCAGCTACACCCGAGGGGGTAGAAGCTCCTACGAGCAGTACTTC. It specifies CASSYTRGGRSSYEQYF.

V gene TRBV7-2 combines with J gene TRBJ2-1; 8 nucleotides match TRBD2. Germline CDR1 and CDR2: SGHTA and FQGNSA. J gave up 2 bases and V 2 bases, and 8 bases lay outside the gene matches. CDR3 length: 17 amino acids. As DNA, the CDR3 is TGTGCCAGCAGCTTACAGTCTAGCGGGCAGGCCTACAATGAGCAGTTCTTC. This codes for CASSLQSSGQAYNEQFF.

This clone showed up just a few times. This chain uses TRBV29-1 with TRBJ2-7, with D tentatively TRBD1 (5 bases). The germline V gene has CDR1 SQVTM and CDR2 ANQGSEA. This CDR3 is built from 14 residues. Between the trimmed V and J ends, which lost 2 bases and 0 bases, there was a span of 11 bases. CDR3 sequence reads: CSVERGSGSYEQYF. The DNA for the CDR3 is TGCAGCGTTGAAAGGGGTAGTGGCTCCTACGAGCAGTACTTC.

V usage is TRBV7-3 and J usage is TRBJ2-7; D might be TRBD2 (5 bases). Germline V lookup: CDR1 SGHTA, CDR2 FQGTGA. V shed 11 bases and J shed 7 bases, with 15 bases lying between them. This CDR3 has 11 residues. The CDR3: CAPSEGREQYF. As DNA, the CDR3 is TGTGCCCCAAGCGAGGGCCGGGAGCAGTACTTC.

This sequence joins TRBV5-1 and TRBJ2-5, with D perhaps TRBD2 (6 bases). Germline loops: CDR1 SGHRS, CDR2 YFSETQ. CDR3 length: 16 residues. V was cut by 3 bases and J by 2 bases, with 17 bases left in between. The CDR3 nucleotides are TGCGCCAGCAGCTCCAGCCGGGCGGCGGGACAAGAGACCCAGTACTTC. Its protein is CASSSSRAAGQETQYF.

The chain is built from TRBV19 and TRBJ1-5, with 9 positions matching TRBD1. Germline lookup yields CDR1 LNHDA and CDR2 SQIVND (reference sequence). Unmatched junction bases numbered 9, after V lost 9 bases and J lost 3 bases. This CDR3 is 15 amino acids long. The CDR3 reads CASQPGQGNNQPQHF. DNA for the CDR3: TGTGCCAGCCAACCGGGACAGGGTAACAATCAGCCCCAGCATTTT.

The chain links TRBV7-9 to TRBJ1-2; D might be TRBD1 (5 bases). In germline, CDR1 is SEHNR, CDR2 FQNEAQ (reference sequence). Trimming cost V 5 bases and J 7 bases, with 23 bases left between them. CDR3 length: 16 amino acids. CDR3 bases: TGTGCCAGCAGCCCCGACGGGGACTTAGGCCTAACTGGCTACACCTTC. Protein: CASSPDGDLGLTGYTF.

The chain uses TRBV6-1 and TRBJ2-3; TRBD1 might be the D (5 bases). CDR3 length equals 14 residues. Germline CDR1 and CDR2: MNHNS and SASEGT. Trimming shortened V by 3 bases and J by 4 bases, and 11 bases separated the two germline ends. The CDR3 coding sequence is TGTGCCAGCAGTGATCCGACAGTAGCAGATACGCAGTATTTT. As protein: CASSDPTVADTQYF.

The chain couples TRBV19 to TRBJ2-1, with TRBD1 matching over 8 bases. The V gene's germline CDR1 is LNHDA and CDR2 SQIVND (reference sequence). CDR3 size: 14 residues. Trimming at V came to 9 bases and at J to 9 bases, leaving 13 bases not matched to a gene. The CDR3 DNA follows: TGTGCCAGCGACTCCGGGACAGGCCTGGGTGAGCAGTTCTTC. Its translation: CASDSGTGLGEQFF.

The chain carries TRBV6-7 and TRBJ2-3; D perhaps matches TRBD2 (6 bases). TRBV6-7 counts as an open reading frame of uncertain function. The CDR3 runs 14 residues. V lost 8 bases, J lost 4 bases, and 16 bases lay in between. The CDR3 is CASGDIAVPDTQYF. The CDR3 DNA reads TGTGCCAGCGGCGACATAGCGGTTCCAGATACGCAGTATTTT.

The chain joins TRBV6-5 to TRBJ2-7; D is possibly TRBD2 (5 bases). Trimming removed 0 bases from V and 3 bases from J, with 9 bases in between. This CDR3 is 14 amino acids long. The germline V gene encodes CDR1 MNHEY and CDR2 SVGAGI. This CDR3 is CASSYSVAHYEQYF. The CDR3 bases are TGTGCCAGCAGTTACTCGGTAGCGCACTACGAGCAGTACTTC.

The chain carries TRBV25-1 and TRBJ1-2, with TRBD1 matching over 7 bases. Germline trimming cut 7 bases from V and 2 bases from J; bases unmatched to any gene: 13. Germline loops: CDR1 MGHDK, CDR2 SYGVNS. The CDR3 runs to 16 residues. The CDR3 bases are TGTGCCAGCACCCCATCCGTCGGGACAGCAAACTATGGCTACACCTTC. Amino acid sequence: CASTPSVGTANYGYTF.

This chain uses TRBV15 with TRBJ1-1; D possibly corresponds to TRBD1 (5 bases). The V end lost 1 base, the J end lost 0 bases, and 9 bases lay between the germline ends. Germline assignment: CDR1 LNHNV and CDR2 YYDKDF (reference sequence). The CDR3 loop spans 15 amino acids. This CDR3 reads CATSRAGLLNTEAFF. CDR3 nucleotides: TGTGCCACCAGCAGAGCAGGGCTCTTGAACACTGAAGCTTTCTTT.

The chain carries TRBV5-6 and TRBJ2-1, with 7 positions matching TRBD2. Germline V gives CDR1 SGHDT, CDR2 YYEEEE. The CDR3 has 16 residues. Trimming removed 0 bases from V and 1 base from J; junction bases left unmatched: 4. CDR3 DNA: TGTGCCAGCAGCTTGGGAGGCGGGAGATCCTACAATGAGCAGTTCTTC. It translates to CASSLGGGRSYNEQFF.

This clone was detected once. The rearrangement uses TRBV6-1 and TRBJ2-7, with 9 positions matching TRBD1. This CDR3 contains 14 residues. V lost 7 bases to trimming and J lost 2 bases; unmatched junction nucleotides: 6. The germline CDR1 and CDR2 sequences are MNHNS and SASEGT. CDR3 amino acids: CASTADRGPYEQYF. The CDR3 coding sequence is TGTGCCAGCACGGCGGACAGGGGCCCCTACGAGCAGTACTTC.

The chain is built from TRBV7-2 and TRBJ1-1, with TRBD1 matching 7 bases. J lost 5 bases, V lost 1 base, and 7 bases had no gene match. CDR3 length: 15 amino acids. Per the germline V gene, CDR1 is SGHTA and CDR2 is FQGNSA. The CDR3 DNA reads as TGTGCCAGCAGCTTAGAGACAGGGTTTGAAACTGAAGCTTTCTTT. Translating it yields CASSLETGFETEAFF. Filled out from reference TRBV7-2 and TRBJ1-1, the complete variable domain reads GAGVSQSPSNKVTEKGKDVELRCDPISGHTALYWYRQSLGQGLEFLIYFQGNSAPDKSGLPSDRFSAERTGGSVSTLTIQRTQQEDSAVYLCASSLETGFETEAFFGQGTRLTVV.